This T cell receptor beta chain appears in the sequencing data of a study of blood T cell repertoires in COVID-19. This CDR3 has 12 residues. Repertoires were generated with immunoSEQ multiplex PCR, while TCRdb's copy carries only in-frame clones and drops some. This sample yields about 50,000 clones, of which around nine tenths are seen a single time; more than 9.5% belongs to the top ten. The count of this clone is one. Sequenced input: peripheral blood. The J gene is TRBJ2-1, the V gene TRBV7-5; TRBD1 was called by the table and not checked on the DNA. TRBV7-5 is designated a pseudogene. The clonotype originates from a woman over 75 with acute or convalescent COVID-19. The DNA of the CDR3 is TGTGTCAGAGGGCGTTACTACAATGAGCAGTTCTTC. Its translation: CVRGRYYNEQFF.